A selection of T cell receptor beta chains follows, all from one sample in a study of blood T cells in healthy people across ages. A single record per CDR3 protein comes from TCRdb applying MiXCR to the 5' RACE reads. Here the sample spans over a million distinct CDR3 sequences, approximately 60% being singletons. The sample taken for sequencing was blood. These receptors were collected from a young man in good health. Both conserved end residues are part of each CDR3.

TRBV25-1	CASSAPGTSGAGTQYF
TRBV6-2/TRBV6-3	CASSYPTDVWGIDTQYF
TRBV7-2	CASSLEALAGAHNEQFF
TRBV3-1	CASSPAGVNNEQFF
TRBV7-2	CASSLVASGTSIDTQYF
TRBV5-1	CASRNWGGRTDTQYF
TRBV4-1	CASSQGQGLGEQYF
TRBV6-5	CASVGGSSEAFF
TRBV7-9	CASSTVRLVRETQYF
TRBV5-1	CASSLEDRQDGYTF
TRBV7-9	CASSSTGAYEQYF
TRBV6-5	CASSYDDRGTDTQYF
TRBV28	CASAGPDSYEQYF
TRBV6-1	CASSPQGWVYEQYF
TRBV20-1	CSAPETGANEQYF
TRBV6-5	CASSYSTGVSEQFF